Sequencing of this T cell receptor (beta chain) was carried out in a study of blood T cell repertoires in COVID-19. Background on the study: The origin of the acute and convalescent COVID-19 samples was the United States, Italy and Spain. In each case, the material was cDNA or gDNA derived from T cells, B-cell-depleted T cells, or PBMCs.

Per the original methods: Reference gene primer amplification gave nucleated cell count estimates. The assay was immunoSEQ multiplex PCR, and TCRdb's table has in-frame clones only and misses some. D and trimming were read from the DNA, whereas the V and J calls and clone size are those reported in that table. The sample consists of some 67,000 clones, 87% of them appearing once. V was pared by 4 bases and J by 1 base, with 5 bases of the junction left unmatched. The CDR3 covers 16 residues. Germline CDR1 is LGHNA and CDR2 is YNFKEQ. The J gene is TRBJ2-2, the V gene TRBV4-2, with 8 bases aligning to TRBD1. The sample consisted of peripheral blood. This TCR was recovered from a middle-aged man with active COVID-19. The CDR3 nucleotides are TGTGCCAGCAGCCTTTTCGGGACAGGGAACACCGGGGAGCTGTTTTTT. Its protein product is CASSLFGTGNTGELFF.